Each of the 27 T cell receptor beta chains below was sequenced from the same sample in a study of read filtering for tumor transcriptome and immune sequencing. From roughly 0.4 ug of RNA, a library with molecular barcoded alpha/delta and beta/gamma adaptors was made. TCRdb analysed the reads with MiXCR anew, one entry per CDR3 protein. The table includes 50,000 to 65,000 distinct CDR3 sequences, approximately 18% detected once. The sequenced material came from a population of CD138-negative cells sorted from bone marrow. The receptors stem from a donor at least 40 years old with multiple myeloma.

The chain is built from TRBV12-3 or TRBV12-4 and TRBJ2-2; tentatively, D is TRBD1 (7 bases). V was shortened by 5 bases and J by 5 bases, with 18 bases between the two germline ends. The CDR3 totals 16 residues. In DNA, the CDR3 is TGTGCCAGCAGTGAACGACAGGGTGGGACTACCGGGGAGCTGTTTTTT. The encoded protein is CASSERQGGTTGELFF.

This clonotype was recorded at least ten times. The chain is built from TRBV20-1 and TRBJ2-1, with a possible D match to TRBD2 (5 bases). V was shortened by 6 bases and J by 8 bases, with 20 bases between the two germline ends. This CDR3 has 14 residues. Germline V gene data show CDR1 as DFQATT and CDR2 as SNEGSKA (reference sequence). CDR3 loop: CSAILVAQYDEQFF. For the CDR3, the DNA is TGCAGTGCAATACTAGTCGCCCAATACGATGAGCAGTTCTTC.

A note on this clonotype: The conserved final phenylalanine or tryptophan is absent from the CDR3, which likely points to a read error. The chain combines TRBV10-2 with TRBJ1-1; D is possibly TRBD1 (5 bases). Per germline, CDR1 WSHSY and CDR2 SAAADI. The V gene lost 3 bases and the J gene lost 1 base, with 12 bases spanning the gap. The CDR3 totals 15 residues. The CDR3 region is CASSDVWGGNTEAFL. In DNA form, the CDR3 reads TGCGCCAGCAGTGATGTCTGGGGCGGGAACACTGAAGCTTTCCTT.

Notes on this clonotype: It is likely a read error, because the conserved phenylalanine at the end of the CDR3 is missing. The chain has TRBV7-9 and TRBJ2-1; D possibly matches TRBD1 or TRBD2 (5 bases each). Germline values: CDR1 SEHNR, CDR2 FQNEAQ (reference sequence). V was shortened by 4 bases and J by 8 bases, with 12 bases between the two germline ends. The CDR3 has 13 amino acids. The chain's CDR3 is CASSYRGSHEQFS. The CDR3 DNA follows: TGTGCCAGCAGCTACCGGGGCAGCCATGAGCAGTTCTCC.

V usage is TRBV5-1 and J usage is TRBJ1-2, with D perhaps TRBD1 (5 bases). Looked up from germline, CDR1 is SGHRS and CDR2 is YFSETQ. The CDR3 is 14 amino acids. The V end lost 4 bases, the J end lost 2 bases, and 12 bases lay between the germline ends. The CDR3 loop is CASSRDALNYGYTF. CDR3 sequence (DNA): TGCGCCAGCAGCCGGGACGCATTAAACTATGGCTACACCTTC.

About this clonotype itself: A much larger clone differs from this one at a single base, so this may be a read error. The CDR3 end shows no conserved phenylalanine or tryptophan, and so a read error is likely. The J gene is TRBJ1-1, the V gene TRBV4-1; D uncertain. Germline V gene lookup returns CDR1 MGHRA and CDR2 YSYEKL. V lost 2 bases, J lost 0 bases, and 16 bases lay in between. The length of the CDR3 is 17 residues. The CDR3 loop is CASSQYIGKHMNTEAFL. For the CDR3, the DNA is TGCGCCAGCAGCCAATATATTGGCAAGCACATGAACACTGAAGCTTTCCTT.

This clonotype was seen many times. The chain employs TRBV29-1 and TRBJ2-1; D is perhaps TRBD1 or TRBD2 (5 bases each). The germline gives CDR1 SQVTM, CDR2 ANQGSEA. The CDR3 totals 16 residues. V lost 5 bases and J lost 1, with 18 bases in between. The CDR3: CSVSRAGGHSYNEQFF. CDR3 coding DNA: TGCAGCGTTTCTCGGGCCGGAGGACATTCCTACAATGAGCAGTTCTTC.

This clonotype was seen repeatedly, ten times or more. This chain joins TRBV5-6 and TRBJ1-2; 7 bases line up with TRBD1. J was trimmed by 3 bases and V by 4 bases; bases with no gene match: 3. This CDR3 has 13 amino acids. The V gene's germline CDR1 is SGHDT and CDR2 YYEEEE. The CDR3: CASSRDSYYGYTF. The CDR3 region has the DNA TGTGCCAGCAGCCGGGACAGCTACTATGGCTACACCTTC.

This clonotype was counted at least ten times. The chain uses TRBV5-1 and TRBJ2-3, with D perhaps matching TRBD2 (5 bases). V gave up 1 base and J gave up 3 bases, with 9 bases separating them. In germline, CDR1 is SGHRS, CDR2 YFSETQ. CDR3 length: 14 amino acids. For the CDR3, the DNA is TGCGCCAGCAGCTTGCCAGGAGGAACAGATACGCAGTATTTT. Amino acid sequence: CASSLPGGTDTQYF.

In its sample, this clonotype was seen many times. The CDR3 here is CASSVSGRSTGELFF. CDR3 DNA: TGTGCCAGCAGCGTCAGCGGGAGGTCCACCGGGGAGCTGTTTTTT. V gene TRBV5-4 combines with J gene TRBJ2-2, with 9 bases that match TRBD2. The CDR3 totals 15 residues. Germline V gene sequence: CDR1 SGHNT, CDR2 YYREEE (reference sequence). The V and J ends lost 4 bases and 4 bases, in that order; junction bases with no gene match: 5. The entire variable domain, with the rest obtained from reference TRBV5-4 and TRBJ2-2, is as follows: ETGVTQSPTHLIKTRGQQVTLRCSSQSGHNTVSWYQQALGQGPQFIFQYYREEENGRGNFPPRFSGLQFPNYSSELNVNALELDDSALYLCASSVSGRSTGELFFGEGSRLTVL.

This clonotype was picked up a small number of times. The J gene is TRBJ2-3, the V gene TRBV6-5; D is unresolved. In germline, CDR1 is MNHEY, CDR2 SVGAGI. The CDR3 loop spans 13 amino acids. The ends were cut back, 3 bases at V and 0 bases at J, with 4 bases in the middle. The CDR3 spells CASSYKSTDTQYF. CDR3 nucleotide sequence: TGTGCCAGCAGTTATAAGAGCACAGATACGCAGTATTTT.

This clonotype showed up just a few times. This chain connects TRBV5-1 to TRBJ2-3, with D maybe TRBD1 (6 bases). V was shortened by 0 bases and J by 0 bases, with 8 bases between the two germline ends. This CDR3 is 15 amino acids long. The germline V gene encodes CDR1 SGHRS and CDR2 YFSETQ. The CDR3, as DNA: TGCGCCAGCAGCTTGGAAGGGGGTAGCACAGATACGCAGTATTTT. This encodes CASSLEGGSTDTQYF.

The chain uses TRBV7-2 and TRBJ2-2, with D tentatively TRBD2 (5 bases). V was pared by 2 bases and J by 3 bases, with 10 bases between. Germline lookup yields CDR1 SGHTA and CDR2 FQGNSA. The CDR3 has 15 amino acids. This chain's CDR3 is CASSLFPGYTGELFF. In DNA form, the CDR3 reads TGTGCCAGCAGCTTATTCCCGGGATACACCGGGGAGCTGTTTTTT.

The sample holds many counts of this clonotype. The rearrangement uses TRBV29-1 and TRBJ2-7; 9 bases align to TRBD2. J lost 1 base, V lost 6 bases, and 7 bases had no gene match. CDR3 length equals 14 residues. Germline V lookup: CDR1 SQVTM, CDR2 ANQGSEA. The CDR3 reads CSVKSSGASYEQYF. CDR3 DNA sequence: TGCAGCGTAAAATCTAGCGGGGCTTCCTACGAGCAGTACTTC.

About this clonotype itself: A much larger clone lies one base from this, so it may be a read error. The V call is TRBV29-1, the J call TRBJ2-1; 8 bases line up with TRBD2. The CDR3 totals 15 residues. V gave up 2 bases and J gave up 0 bases; unmatched junction bases: 3. Germline CDR1 and CDR2: SQVTM and ANQGSEA. The CDR3 is CSVERSGSSYNEQFF. In DNA, the CDR3 is TGCAGCGTTGAAAGGAGCGGGAGCTCCTACAATGAGCAGTTCTTC.

This clonotype qualifies as large. The V call is TRBV28, the J call TRBJ2-2; D call uncertain. V was cut by 6 bases and J by 3 bases, with 11 bases left in between. The CDR3 is 14 residues long. Germline V gene data show CDR1 as MDHEN and CDR2 as SYDVKM. CDR3 loop: CASSPSWDTGELFF. The DNA of the CDR3 is TGTGCCAGCAGCCCCTCATGGGACACCGGGGAGCTGTTTTTT.

This clonotype has ten or more counts. This chain links TRBV5-1 with TRBJ1-5; D not certain. The length of the CDR3 is 13 residues. The germline CDR1 and CDR2 sequences are SGHRS and YFSETQ. The V gene lost 0 bases and the J gene lost 5 bases, with 6 bases spanning the gap. The CDR3 DNA reads as TGCGCCAGCAGCTTGGCGGGAGATCAGCCCCAGCATTTT. This sequence encodes CASSLAGDQPQHF. Filled out from reference TRBV5-1 and TRBJ1-5, the complete variable domain reads KAGVTQTPRYLIKTRGQQVTLSCSPISGHRSVSWYQQTPGQGLQFLFEYFSETQRNKGNFPGRFSGRQFSNSRSEMNVSTLELGDSALYLCASSLAGDQPQHFGDGTRLSIL.

Many counts were recorded for this clonotype. This chain uses TRBV7-2 with TRBJ1-1; D remains unclear. Per germline, CDR1 SGHTA and CDR2 FQGNSA. CDR3 length: 14 amino acids. V lost 1 base, J lost 2 bases, and 8 bases lay in between. This CDR3 is CASSLVRGNTEAFF. The CDR3 coding sequence is TGTGCCAGCAGCTTAGTTCGGGGTAACACTGAAGCTTTCTTT. Variable domain in full (rest from reference TRBV7-2 and TRBJ1-1): GAGVSQSPSNKVTEKGKDVELRCDPISGHTALYWYRQSLGQGLEFLIYFQGNSAPDKSGLPSDRFSAERTGGSVSTLTIQRTQQEDSAVYLCASSLVRGNTEAFFGQGTRLTVV.

This clonotype was found many times. The J gene is TRBJ2-7, the V gene TRBV20-1; D gene uncertain. The CDR3 is made up of 14 amino acids. Germline CDR1 is DFQATT and CDR2 is SNEGSKA (reference sequence). V lost 0 bases and J 3 bases, leaving 12 bases between the germline ends. The CDR3 DNA reads as TGCAGTGCTAGAGAGATGACAACCCGCTACGAGCAGTACTTC. This translates into CSAREMTTRYEQYF.

A remark on this clonotype: At one end the junction does not follow the germline gene, possibly because of a read error. This chain connects TRBV10-1 to TRBJ2-1; 8 nucleotides line up with TRBD2. Germline-derived CDR1 and CDR2 are WNHNN and SYGVQD (reference sequence). This CDR3 has 15 residues. The CDR3 nucleotides read TGCGCCAGCAGTGATTTTACTAGCGGACCACAAGAGCGGTTCTTC. Protein product: CASSDFTSGPQERFF.

On this clonotype: A much larger clone differs from this one at a single base, so this may be a read error. The chain employs TRBV29-1 and TRBJ2-5; no clear D. Trimming cost V 6 bases and J 5 bases, with 7 bases left between them. CDR1 and CDR2 from the germline V gene are SQVTM and ANQGSEA. There are 10 residues in the CDR3. CDR3 DNA: TGCAGCGTCTTTCTGGAGACCCAGTACTTC. It yields the protein CSVFLETQYF.

For this clonotype: Since a much larger clone is just one base distant, this may be a read error. This chain links TRBV11-1 with TRBJ1-5; tentative D call: TRBD1 (5 bases). CDR1 and CDR2 (germline): SGHAT, FQDESV (reference sequence). V was pared by 3 bases and J by 3 bases, with 12 bases between. CDR3 length equals 15 residues. The CDR3 region is CASSLGSGSNQPQHF. CDR3 sequence (DNA): TGTGCCAGCAGCTTGGGGTCAGGGTCCAATCAGCCCCAGCATTTT.

This clonotype showed up many times. This chain connects TRBV20-1 to TRBJ1-1; D not certain. This CDR3 has 13 amino acids. CDR1 is DFQATT and CDR2 is SNEGSKA in the germline V gene (reference sequence). Trimming removed 1 base at V and 2 bases at J, with 8 bases between. The CDR3 loop reads CSARAKENTEAFF. The CDR3 DNA sequence: TGCAGTGCTAGAGCGAAGGAAAACACTGAAGCTTTCTTT.

The table lists this clonotype with a few counts. The V and J genes are TRBV19 and TRBJ2-3; TRBD2 might be the D (6 bases). This CDR3 is 15 amino acids long. V gave up 4 bases and J gave up 4 bases, with 15 bases separating them. CDR1 is LNHDA and CDR2 is SQIVND in the germline V gene (reference sequence). This chain's CDR3 is CASSTTSSRPDTQYF. Here the CDR3 DNA reads TGTGCCAGTAGTACAACTAGCTCCCGCCCAGATACGCAGTATTTT.

This clonotype was counted at least ten times. At one boundary the junction diverges from the germline segment, which might be a read error. The genes are TRBV6-6 and TRBJ2-3; D perhaps matches TRBD1 (5 bases). This CDR3 is built from 15 residues. Germline CDR1 MNHNY, CDR2 SVGAGI (reference sequence). The CDR3 region is CAGSYFGREADTRYF. Here the CDR3 DNA reads TGTGCCGGCAGTTACTTCGGCAGGGAAGCAGATACGCGGTATTTT.

This clonotype was detected many times. The chain couples TRBV14 to TRBJ2-5, with 10 nucleotides matching TRBD1. CDR1 and CDR2 from the germline V gene are SGHDN and FVKESK. V trimming: 4 bases; J trimming: 5 bases; junction bases outside the gene matches: 1. CDR3 length: 13 amino acids. This chain's CDR3 is CASSLTGGETQYF. The CDR3 nucleotides read TGTGCCAGCAGCCTGACAGGGGGCGAGACCCAGTACTTC. The whole variable domain, remainder taken from reference TRBV14 and TRBJ2-5, is EAGVTQFPSHSVIEKGQTVTLRCDPISGHDNLYWYRRVMGKEIKFLLHFVKESKQDESGMPNNRFLAERTGGTYSTLKVQPAELEDSGVYFCASSLTGGETQYFGPGTRLLVL.

This clonotype was seen at least ten times. The chain joins TRBV19 to TRBJ1-2; D might be TRBD1 (5 bases). Germline CDR1 is LNHDA and CDR2 is SQIVND (reference sequence). V was cut by 5 bases and J by 4 bases, with 20 bases left in between. The CDR3 is made up of 16 amino acids. The CDR3 nucleotides are TGTGCCAGTAGTTCCCGGGACGCGAGTCTTCTCTATGGCTACACCTTC. Its protein is CASSSRDASLLYGYTF.